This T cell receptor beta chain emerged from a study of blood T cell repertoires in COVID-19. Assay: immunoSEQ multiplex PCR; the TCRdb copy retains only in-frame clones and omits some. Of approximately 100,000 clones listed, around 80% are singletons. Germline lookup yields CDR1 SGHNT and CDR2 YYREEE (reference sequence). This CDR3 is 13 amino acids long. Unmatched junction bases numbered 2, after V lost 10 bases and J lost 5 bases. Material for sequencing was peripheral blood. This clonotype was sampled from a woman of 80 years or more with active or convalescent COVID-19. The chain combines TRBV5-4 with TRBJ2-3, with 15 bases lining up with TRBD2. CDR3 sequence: CAGGLAGGDTQYF. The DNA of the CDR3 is TGTGCCGGGGGACTAGCGGGGGGAGATACGCAGTATTTT.